This TCR beta chain was sequenced in a study of cytomegalovirus exposure and HLA in healthy donors. Primers included in the PCR were 60 Vbeta and 13 Jbeta primers. The assay was immunoSEQ multiplex PCR, and TCRdb's table has in-frame clones only and misses some. The sample consists of 130,000 to 150,000 clones, over 70% of them appearing once. The CDR3 is 15 residues long. V shed 1 base, J shed 3 bases, and the junction held 2 bases outside the gene matches. Per germline, CDR1 SGHTA and CDR2 FQGTGA. This receptor was identified in a woman in her 40s in good health and CMV-seropositive. The chain couples TRBV7-3 to TRBJ2-7; 11 bases are a match to TRBD1. Sequencing was done on a sample of PBMCs. The CDR3 loop reads CASSLKGTGGYEQYF. DNA of the CDR3: TGTGCCAGCAGCTTAAAGGGGACAGGGGGCTACGAGCAGTACTTC. Supplemented by reference TRBV7-3 and TRBJ2-7, the full variable domain reads GAGVSQTPSNKVTEKGKYVELRCDPISGHTALYWYRQSLGQGPEFLIYFQGTGAADDSGLPNDRFFAVRPEGSVSTLKIQRTERGDSAVYLCASSLKGTGGYEQYFGPGTRLTVT.